A selection of T cell receptor beta chains follows, all from one sample in a study of CD8 T cells in ankylosing spondylitis. TCRdb re-called the 5' RACE reads through MiXCR, storing one row per CDR3 protein. Of some 340,000 distinct CDR3 sequences listed, about 15% were seen once; the top ten hold 0.9% to 1.2%. The sequencing sample was made of blood, either unsorted or a sorted T cell fraction (not recorded which). Receptor source: a male donor with ankylosing spondylitis or in good health (not recorded which). Each CDR3 is given with its conserved first and last residue. A D gene is named only where the DNA matches it firmly. A row's size may be missing; if present it is once, few, many or a size class.

CDR3nt,CDR3aa,v_gene,abundance,d_gene,j_gene
TGTGCCAGCAGTTTTCTGGACAGGGGAGGACTGCCCCAGCATTTT,CASSFLDRGGLPQHF,TRBV28,-,TRBD1,TRBJ1-5
TGCAGTGCCCCATTTTGGACTAGCGGTTTCTCCTACGAGCAGTACTTC,CSAPFWTSGFSYEQYF,TRBV20-1,-,TRBD2,TRBJ2-7
TGCAGCGTGAGGGGCGGGAGTGGGTACAATGAGCAGTTCTTC,CSVRGGSGYNEQFF,TRBV29-1,many,TRBD2,TRBJ2-1
TGCGCCAGCAGCTTGGGCAAGCTGTACAATGAGCAGTTCTTC,CASSLGKLYNEQFF,TRBV5-1,few,-,TRBJ2-1
TGTGCCAGTACTGGGCAAGATACGCAGTATTTT,CASTGQDTQYF,TRBV27,few,-,TRBJ2-3
TGCGCCAGCAGTGATCCCCCCGGGGAGCTGTTTTTT,CASSDPPGELFF,TRBV10-2,-,-,TRBJ2-2
TGTGCCAGCAGCCGGTTAGGGAGCTCCTACGAGCAGTACTTC,CASSRLGSSYEQYF,TRBV3-1,few,-,TRBJ2-7
TGTGCCATCAGTGAGTTACAGGGAGATGACTACACCTTC,CAISELQGDDYTF,TRBV10-3,many,-,TRBJ1-2
TGCAGTGCCGGGAGGGGGATAAACACTGAAGCTTTCTTT,CSAGRGINTEAFF,TRBV20-1,-,-,TRBJ1-1
TGTGCCAGCAGCCCGACAGGGTTAATCGGCTACACCTTC,CASSPTGLIGYTF,TRBV7-6,few,TRBD1,TRBJ1-2
TGTGCCAGCTCCAGAGCGGCAGGCACAGATACGCAGTATTTT,CASSRAAGTDTQYF,TRBV12-3/TRBV12-4,many,-,TRBJ2-3
TGTGCCAGCAGCAGACAAACCGGGGAGCTGTTTTTT,CASSRQTGELFF,TRBV12-3/TRBV12-4,few,-,TRBJ2-2
TGCGCCAGCAGTGAGTCGGCGGGGGGATCCTACAATGAGCAGTTCTTC,CASSESAGGSYNEQFF,TRBV10-1,-,TRBD2,TRBJ2-1
TGTGCCAGCAGCCAAGATAATATAATGCAGGGGTCGGATCCTGGGGCCAACGTCCTGACTTTC,CASSQDNIMQGSDPGANVLTF,TRBV3-1,-,-,TRBJ2-6
TGTGCCAGCACTTGGGAACCCAACTATGGCTACACCTTC,CASTWEPNYGYTF,TRBV2,many,-,TRBJ1-2
TGTGCCAGCAGCCACAGGGGAGACTACACCTTC,CASSHRGDYTF,TRBV6-5,-,TRBD1,TRBJ1-2